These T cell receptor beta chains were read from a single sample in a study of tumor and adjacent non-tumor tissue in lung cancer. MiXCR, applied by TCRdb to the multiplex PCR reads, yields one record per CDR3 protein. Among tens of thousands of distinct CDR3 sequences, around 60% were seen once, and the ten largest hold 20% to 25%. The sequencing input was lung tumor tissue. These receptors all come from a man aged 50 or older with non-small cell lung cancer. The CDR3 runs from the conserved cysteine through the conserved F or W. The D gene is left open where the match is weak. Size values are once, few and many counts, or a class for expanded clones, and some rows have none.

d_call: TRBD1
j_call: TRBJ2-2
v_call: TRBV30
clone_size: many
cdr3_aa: CAWTPGQGLTGELFF
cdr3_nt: TGTGCCTGGACTCCGGGACAGGGATTAACCGGGGAGCTGTTTTTT

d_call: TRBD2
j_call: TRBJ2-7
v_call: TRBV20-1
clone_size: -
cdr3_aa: CSAIDRRGTSGTYEQYF
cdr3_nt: TGCAGTGCTATAGATCGTAGGGGAACTAGCGGAACCTACGAGCAGTACTTC

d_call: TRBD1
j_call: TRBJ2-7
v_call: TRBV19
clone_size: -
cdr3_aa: CASSLSGTGIYKQYF
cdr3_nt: TGTGCCAGTAGCCTCTCCGGGACAGGGATTTACAAGCAGTACTTC

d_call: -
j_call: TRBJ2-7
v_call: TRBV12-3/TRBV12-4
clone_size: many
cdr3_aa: CASSGQGGYEQYF
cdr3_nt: TGTGCCAGCAGTGGGCAGGGCGGGTACGAGCAGTACTTC

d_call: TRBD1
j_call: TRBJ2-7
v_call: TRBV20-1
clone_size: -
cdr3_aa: CSSGQEYWGQYF
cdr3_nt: TGCAGTTCCGGACAGGAGTATTGGGGGCAGTACTTC

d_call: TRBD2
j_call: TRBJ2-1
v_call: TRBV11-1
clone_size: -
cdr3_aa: CASSSEAGGQNEQFF
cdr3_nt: TGTGCCAGTAGCTCAGAGGCGGGAGGGCAGAATGAGCAGTTCTTC

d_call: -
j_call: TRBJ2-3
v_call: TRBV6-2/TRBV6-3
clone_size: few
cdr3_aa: CASSYGGEDTDMQYF
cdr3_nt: TGTGCCAGCAGTTACGGGGGCGAAGACACAGACATGCAGTATTTT

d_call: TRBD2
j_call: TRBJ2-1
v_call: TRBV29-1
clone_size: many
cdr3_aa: CSVGAPGLAANEQFF
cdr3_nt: TGCAGCGTTGGGGCCCCGGGACTAGCGGCCAATGAGCAGTTCTTC

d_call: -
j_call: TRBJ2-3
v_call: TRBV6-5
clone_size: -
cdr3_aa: CAGSYSRSPDTQYF
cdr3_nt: TGTGCCGGCAGTTACTCGCGGTCCCCAGATACACAGTATTTT

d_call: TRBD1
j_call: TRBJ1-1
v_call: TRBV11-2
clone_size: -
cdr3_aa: CASSPDRTEAFF
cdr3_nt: TGTGCCAGCAGCCCGGACAGGACTGAAGCTTTCTTC

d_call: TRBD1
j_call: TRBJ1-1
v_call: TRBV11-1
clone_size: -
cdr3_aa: CASSPGTEDEVIF
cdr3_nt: TGTGCCAGCAGCCCCGGGACAGAGGATGAAGTTATCTTT

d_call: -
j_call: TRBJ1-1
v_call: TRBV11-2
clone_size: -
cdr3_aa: CTSSLHNTEAFF
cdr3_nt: TGTACCAGCAGCTTACATAACACTGAAGCTTTCTTT

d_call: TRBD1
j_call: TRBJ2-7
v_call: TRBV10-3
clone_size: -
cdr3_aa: CVISESTGASGRYF
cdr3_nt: TGTGTCATCAGTGAATCGACAGGGGCGTCGGGTCGGTACTTC

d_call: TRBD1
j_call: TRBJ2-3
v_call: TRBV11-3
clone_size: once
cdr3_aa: CASSRRTGSTDTQYF
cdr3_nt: TGTGCCAGCAGCCGGAGGACAGGGAGCACAGATACGCAGTATTTT

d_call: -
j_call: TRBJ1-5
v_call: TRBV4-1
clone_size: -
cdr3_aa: CASSQDRRQPQDF
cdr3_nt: TGCGCCAGCAGCCAAGATCGGCGTCAGCCCCAAGATTTT

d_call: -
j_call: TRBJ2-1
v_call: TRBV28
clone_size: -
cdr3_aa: CASSAQGGRTPVNEQFF
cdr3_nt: TGTGCCAGCAGTGCCCAAGGTGGAAGAACTCCGGTAAATGAGCAGTTCTTC

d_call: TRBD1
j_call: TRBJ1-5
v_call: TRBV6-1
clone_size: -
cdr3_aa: CVRSGQGYSNQPQHF
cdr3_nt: TGTGTCAGAAGCGGACAGGGGTATAGCAATCAGCCCCAGCATTTT

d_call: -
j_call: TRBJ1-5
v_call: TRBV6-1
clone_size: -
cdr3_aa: CGSSSTDTQHF
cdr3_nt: TGCGGTAGCTCTAGCACAGATACGCAGCATTTT

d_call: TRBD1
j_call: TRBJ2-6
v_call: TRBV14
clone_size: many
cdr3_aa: CASSRDRAGANVLTF
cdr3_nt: TGTGCCAGCAGCCGAGACAGGGCTGGGGCCAACGTCCTGACTTTC

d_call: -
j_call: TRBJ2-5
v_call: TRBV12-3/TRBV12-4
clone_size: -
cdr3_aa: CAGSPRWETQYF
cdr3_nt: TGTGCCGGCAGCCCCCGCTGGGAGACACAGTACTTC

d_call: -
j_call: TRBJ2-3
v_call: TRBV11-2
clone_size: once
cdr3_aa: CASNPSGRSTDTQYF
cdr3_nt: TGTGCCAGCAACCCCTCGGGAAGAAGTACAGATACGCAGTATTTT

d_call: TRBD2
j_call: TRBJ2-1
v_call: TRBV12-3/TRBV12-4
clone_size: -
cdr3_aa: CASSFAGGYNELFF
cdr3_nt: TGTGCCAGCAGTTTCGCGGGAGGGTACAATGAGCTGTTCTTC

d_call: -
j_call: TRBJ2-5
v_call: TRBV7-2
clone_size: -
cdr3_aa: CASSLVGLQVTQYF
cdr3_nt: TGTGCCAGCAGCTTGGTCGGCCTCCAAGTGACCCAGTACTTC

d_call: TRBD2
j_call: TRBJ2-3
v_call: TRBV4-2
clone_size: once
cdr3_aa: CASSPGKIAGVTDTQYF
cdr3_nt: TGTGCCAGCAGTCCCGGGAAAATAGCGGGAGTAACAGATACGCAGTATTTT

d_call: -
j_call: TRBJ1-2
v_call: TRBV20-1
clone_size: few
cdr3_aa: CSARRPPGTNYGYTF
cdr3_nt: TGCAGTGCTAGACGCCCCCCCGGTACTAACTATGGCTACACCTTC

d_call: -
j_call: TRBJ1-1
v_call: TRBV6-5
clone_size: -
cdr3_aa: CGSSYSAPGQRAFF
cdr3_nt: TGTGGCAGCAGTTACTCCGCGCCTGGTCAAAGGGCTTTCTTT

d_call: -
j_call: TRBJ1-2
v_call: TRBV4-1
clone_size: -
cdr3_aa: CASNTQIYGYTF
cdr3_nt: TGCGCCAGCAACACCCAAATCTATGGCTACACCTTC

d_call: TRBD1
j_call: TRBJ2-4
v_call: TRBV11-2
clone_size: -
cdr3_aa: CASSRDRDGNQYF
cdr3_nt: TGTGCTAGCAGCCGAGACAGGGATGGCAATCAGTACTTC

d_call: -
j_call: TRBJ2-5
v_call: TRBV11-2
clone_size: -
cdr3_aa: CASRENEETQYF
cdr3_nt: TGTGCCAGCAGGGAAAATGAGGAGACCCAGTACTTC

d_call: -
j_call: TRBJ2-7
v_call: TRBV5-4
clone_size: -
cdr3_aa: CANSSGTVAYEQYF
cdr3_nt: TGTGCCAACAGCTCTGGGACGGTCGCATACGAGCAGTACTTC

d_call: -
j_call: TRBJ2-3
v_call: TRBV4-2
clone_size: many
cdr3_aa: CASSQDWFRGDTQYF
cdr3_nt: TGTGCCAGCAGCCAAGACTGGTTCCGGGGAGATACGCAGTATTTT

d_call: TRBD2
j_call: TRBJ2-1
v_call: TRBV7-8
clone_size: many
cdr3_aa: CASSARLAGGPDEQFF
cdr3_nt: TGTGCCAGCAGCGCCCGACTAGCGGGAGGGCCGGATGAGCAGTTCTTC

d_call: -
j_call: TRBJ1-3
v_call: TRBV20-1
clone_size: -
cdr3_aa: CSARGYDQGNTIYF
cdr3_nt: TGCAGTGCTAGAGGTTACGACCAAGGAAACACCATATACTTT

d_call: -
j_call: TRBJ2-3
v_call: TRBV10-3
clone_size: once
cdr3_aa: CAISAERLVTDTQYF
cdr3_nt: TGTGCCATCAGTGCGGAGAGACTAGTCACAGATACGCAGTATTTT

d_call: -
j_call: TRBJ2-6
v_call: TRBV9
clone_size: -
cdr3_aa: CASSVYDSGANVLTF
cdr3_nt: TGTGCCAGCAGCGTATATGACTCTGGGGCCAACGTCCTGACTTTC

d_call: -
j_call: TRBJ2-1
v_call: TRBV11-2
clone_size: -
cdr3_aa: CAISPSGGGGCEQFF
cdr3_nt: TGTGCCATCAGCCCTTCTGGCGGGGGCGGTTGTGAGCAATTCTTC